This T cell receptor beta chain emerged from a study of blood T cell repertoires in COVID-19. Whole-study context: Samples came from the United States, Italy and Spain, spanning acute and convalescent COVID-19. Nucleic acid was either cDNA or gDNA, and it came from T cells, B-cell-depleted T cells, or PBMCs.

Germline CDR1 KGHSH, CDR2 LQKENI. Trimming shortened V by 8 bases and J by 6 bases, and 18 bases separated the two germline ends. The CDR3 runs 14 residues. Profiled with immunoSEQ multiplex PCR; TCRdb holds only in-frame clones, not every one. The sample shows about 110,000 clones, about 86% of them seen only once. This clone was seen only a few times. What was sequenced was peripheral blood. The receptor was derived from a man older than 75 with acute or convalescent COVID-19. V gene TRBV18 combines with J gene TRBJ2-3; weak D call: TRBD2 (5 bases). CDR3 residues: CASGPNWGVDTQYF. CDR3 nucleotide sequence: TGTGCCAGCGGACCGAATTGGGGAGTGGATACGCAGTATTTT.